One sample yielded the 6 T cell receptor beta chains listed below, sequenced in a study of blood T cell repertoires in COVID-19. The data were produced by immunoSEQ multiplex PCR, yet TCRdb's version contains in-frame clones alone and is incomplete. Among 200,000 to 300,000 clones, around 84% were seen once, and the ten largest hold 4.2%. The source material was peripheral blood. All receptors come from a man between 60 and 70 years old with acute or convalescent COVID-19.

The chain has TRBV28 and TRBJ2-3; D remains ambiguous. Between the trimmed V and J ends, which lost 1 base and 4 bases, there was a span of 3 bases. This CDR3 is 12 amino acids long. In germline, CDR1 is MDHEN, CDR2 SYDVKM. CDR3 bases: TGTGCCAGCAGTTTATCGGCAGATACGCAGTATTTT. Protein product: CASSLSADTQYF.

CDR3 region: CASSRRRGSEKLFF. The CDR3 bases are TGTGCCAGTAGCCGACGCAGGGGAAGCGAAAAACTGTTTTTT. The chain recombines TRBV19 with TRBJ1-4; D is possibly TRBD1 (6 bases). This CDR3 is built from 14 residues. V gave up 6 bases and J gave up 8 bases, with 16 bases separating them. From germline, CDR1 is LNHDA and CDR2 SQIVND (reference sequence).

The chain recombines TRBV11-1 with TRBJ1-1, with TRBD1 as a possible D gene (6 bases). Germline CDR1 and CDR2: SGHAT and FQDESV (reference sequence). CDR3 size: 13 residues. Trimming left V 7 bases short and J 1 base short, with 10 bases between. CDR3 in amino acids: CASKTGRNTEAFF. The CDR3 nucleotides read TGTGCCAGCAAGACAGGCCGGAACACTGAAGCTTTCTTT.

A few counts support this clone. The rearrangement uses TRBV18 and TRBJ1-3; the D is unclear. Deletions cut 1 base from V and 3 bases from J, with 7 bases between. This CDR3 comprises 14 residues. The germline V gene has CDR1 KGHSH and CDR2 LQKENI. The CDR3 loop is CASSPLRDGNTIYF. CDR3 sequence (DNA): TGTGCCAGCTCACCACTGAGAGATGGAAACACCATATATTTT.

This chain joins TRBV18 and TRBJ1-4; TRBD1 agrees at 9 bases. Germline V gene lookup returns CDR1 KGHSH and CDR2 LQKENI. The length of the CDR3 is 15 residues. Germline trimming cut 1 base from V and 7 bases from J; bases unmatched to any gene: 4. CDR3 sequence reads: CASSPQGQGREKLFF. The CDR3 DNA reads TGTGCCAGCTCACCACAGGGACAGGGTCGTGAAAAACTGTTTTTT.

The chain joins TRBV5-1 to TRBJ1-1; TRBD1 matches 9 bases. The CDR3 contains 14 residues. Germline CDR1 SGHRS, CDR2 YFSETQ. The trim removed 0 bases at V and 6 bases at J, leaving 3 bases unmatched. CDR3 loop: CASSLGGTGPEAFF. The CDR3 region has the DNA TGCGCCAGCAGCTTGGGAGGGACAGGGCCTGAAGCTTTCTTT. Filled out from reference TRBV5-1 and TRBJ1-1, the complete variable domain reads KAGVTQTPRYLIKTRGQQVTLSCSPISGHRSVSWYQQTPGQGLQFLFEYFSETQRNKGNFPGRFSGRQFSNSRSEMNVSTLELGDSALYLCASSLGGTGPEAFFGQGTRLTVV.